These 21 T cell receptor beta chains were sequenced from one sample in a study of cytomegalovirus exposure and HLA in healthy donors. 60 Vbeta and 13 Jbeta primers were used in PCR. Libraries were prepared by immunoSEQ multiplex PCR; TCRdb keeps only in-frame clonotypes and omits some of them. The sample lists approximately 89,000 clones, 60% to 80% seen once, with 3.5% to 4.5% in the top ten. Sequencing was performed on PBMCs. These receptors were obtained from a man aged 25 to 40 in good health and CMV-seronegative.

CDR3 nucleotide sequence: TGTGCCATCAGCCAGACGGGGTCTAGGGACGAGCAGTACTTC. Its translation is CAISQTGSRDEQYF. The chain joins TRBV10-3 to TRBJ2-7, with a possible D match to TRBD2 (5 bases). The V end was cut by 6 bases, the J end by 5 bases, with 17 bases between. The CDR3 spans 14 residues. The germline V gene has CDR1 ENHRY and CDR2 SYGVKD.

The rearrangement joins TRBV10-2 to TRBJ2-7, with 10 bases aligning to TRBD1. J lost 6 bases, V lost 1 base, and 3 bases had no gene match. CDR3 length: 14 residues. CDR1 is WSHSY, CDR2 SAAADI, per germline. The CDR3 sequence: CASSEFGTGAEQYF. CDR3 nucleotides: TGCGCCAGCAGTGAGTTTGGGACAGGGGCCGAGCAGTACTTC.

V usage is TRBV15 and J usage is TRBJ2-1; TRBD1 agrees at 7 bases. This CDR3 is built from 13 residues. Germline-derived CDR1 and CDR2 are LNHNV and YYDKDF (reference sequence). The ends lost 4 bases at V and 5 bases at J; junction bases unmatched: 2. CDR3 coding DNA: TGTGCCACCAGCACCGACAGGGACAATGAGCAGTTCTTC. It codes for CATSTDRDNEQFF.

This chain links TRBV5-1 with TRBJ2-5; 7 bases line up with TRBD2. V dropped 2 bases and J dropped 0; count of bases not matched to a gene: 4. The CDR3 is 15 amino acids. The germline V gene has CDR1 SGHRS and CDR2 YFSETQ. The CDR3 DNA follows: TGCGCCAGCAGCTTTTACGCGGGGGACCAAGAGACCCAGTACTTC. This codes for CASSFYAGDQETQYF.

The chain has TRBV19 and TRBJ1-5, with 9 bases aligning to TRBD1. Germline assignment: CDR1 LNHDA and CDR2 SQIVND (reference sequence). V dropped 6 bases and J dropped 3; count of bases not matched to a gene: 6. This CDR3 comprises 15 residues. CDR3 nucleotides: TGTGCCAGTAGGGCCGGGACAGGGTTCAATCAGCCCCAGCATTTT. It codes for CASRAGTGFNQPQHF.

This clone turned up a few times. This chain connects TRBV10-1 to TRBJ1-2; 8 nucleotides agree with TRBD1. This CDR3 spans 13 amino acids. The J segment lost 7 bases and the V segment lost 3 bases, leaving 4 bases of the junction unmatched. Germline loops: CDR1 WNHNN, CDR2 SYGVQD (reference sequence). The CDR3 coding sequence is TGCGCCAGCAGTGAATACAGGGGGTCTGGCTACACCTTC. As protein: CASSEYRGSGYTF.

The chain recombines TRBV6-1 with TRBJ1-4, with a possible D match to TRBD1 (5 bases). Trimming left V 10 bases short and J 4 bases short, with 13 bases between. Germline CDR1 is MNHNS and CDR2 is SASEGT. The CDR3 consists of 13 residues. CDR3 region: CAISTASNEKLFF. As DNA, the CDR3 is TGTGCCATTTCGACAGCTAGTAATGAAAAACTGTTTTTT.

This CDR3 reads CASRAGENEKLFF. The CDR3 DNA follows: TGCGCCAGCAGGGCAGGTGAAAATGAAAAACTGTTTTTT. This chain uses TRBV5-1 with TRBJ1-4; D gene ambiguous. The V gene's germline CDR1 is SGHRS and CDR2 YFSETQ. The CDR3 extends over 13 amino acids. V lost 5 bases to trimming and J lost 5 bases, with 10 bases between them.

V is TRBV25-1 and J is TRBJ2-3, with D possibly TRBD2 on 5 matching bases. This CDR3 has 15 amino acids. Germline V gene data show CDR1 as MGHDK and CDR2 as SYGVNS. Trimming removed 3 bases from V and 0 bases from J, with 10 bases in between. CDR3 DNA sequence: TGTGCCAGCAGTGATCCCGGGGTCAGCACAGATACGCAGTATTTT. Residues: CASSDPGVSTDTQYF.

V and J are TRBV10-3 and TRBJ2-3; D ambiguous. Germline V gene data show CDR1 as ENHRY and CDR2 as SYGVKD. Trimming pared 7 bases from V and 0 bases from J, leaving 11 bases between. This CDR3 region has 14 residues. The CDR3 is CAITEATSTDTQYF. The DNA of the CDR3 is TGTGCCATCACCGAGGCGACTAGCACAGATACGCAGTATTTT.

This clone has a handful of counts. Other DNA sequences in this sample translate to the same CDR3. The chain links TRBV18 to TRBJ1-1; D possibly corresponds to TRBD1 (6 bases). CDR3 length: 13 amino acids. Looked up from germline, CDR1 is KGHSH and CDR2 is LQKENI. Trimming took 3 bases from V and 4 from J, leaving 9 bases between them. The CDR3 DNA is TGTGCCAGCTCACCCGACAGGACCACTGAAGCTTTCTTT. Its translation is CASSPDRTTEAFF.

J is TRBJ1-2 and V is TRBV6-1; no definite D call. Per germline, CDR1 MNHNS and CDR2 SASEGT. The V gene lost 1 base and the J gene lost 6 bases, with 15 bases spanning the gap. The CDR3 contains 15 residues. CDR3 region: CASSEEPAGFNGYTF. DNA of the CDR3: TGTGCCAGCAGTGAAGAGCCCGCGGGCTTCAATGGCTACACCTTC.

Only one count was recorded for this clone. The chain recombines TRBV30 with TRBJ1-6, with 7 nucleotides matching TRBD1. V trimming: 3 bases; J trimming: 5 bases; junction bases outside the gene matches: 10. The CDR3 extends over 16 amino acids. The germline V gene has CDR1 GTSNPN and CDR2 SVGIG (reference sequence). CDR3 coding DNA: TGTGCCTGGAGCCCCACAGGGGCATGGGATAATTCACCCCTCCACTTT. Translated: CAWSPTGAWDNSPLHF.

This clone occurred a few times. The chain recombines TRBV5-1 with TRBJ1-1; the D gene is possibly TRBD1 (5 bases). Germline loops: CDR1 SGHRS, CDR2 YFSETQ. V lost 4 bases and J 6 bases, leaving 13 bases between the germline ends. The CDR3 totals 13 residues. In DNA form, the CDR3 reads TGCGCCAGCAGCCTCCAGGGCAGGGCTGAAGCTTTCTTT. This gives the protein CASSLQGRAEAFF.

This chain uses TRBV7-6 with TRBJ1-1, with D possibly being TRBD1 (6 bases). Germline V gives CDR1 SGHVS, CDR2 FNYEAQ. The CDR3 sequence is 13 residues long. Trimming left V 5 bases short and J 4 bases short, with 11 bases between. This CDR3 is CASSTQQGTEAFF. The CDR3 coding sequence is TGTGCCAGCAGCACGCAACAGGGCACTGAAGCTTTCTTT.

The CDR3 DNA follows: TGTGCCAGCAGCTTGCCCCAATCGACAGGACGAATTTCTTACAATGAGCAGTTCTTC. It yields the protein CASSLPQSTGRISYNEQFF. J is TRBJ2-1 and V is TRBV5-5; the D gene is possibly TRBD1 (6 bases). V lost 1 base and J lost 4, with 24 bases in between. The CDR3 totals 19 residues. Germline V gene lookup returns CDR1 SGHKS and CDR2 YYEKEE (reference sequence).

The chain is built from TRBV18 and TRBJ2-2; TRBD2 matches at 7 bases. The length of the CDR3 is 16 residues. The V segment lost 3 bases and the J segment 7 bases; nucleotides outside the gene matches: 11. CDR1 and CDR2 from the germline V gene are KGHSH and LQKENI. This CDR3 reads CASSPRLADGYGELFF. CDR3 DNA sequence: TGTGCCAGCTCACCCCGACTAGCAGATGGCTACGGGGAGCTGTTTTTT.

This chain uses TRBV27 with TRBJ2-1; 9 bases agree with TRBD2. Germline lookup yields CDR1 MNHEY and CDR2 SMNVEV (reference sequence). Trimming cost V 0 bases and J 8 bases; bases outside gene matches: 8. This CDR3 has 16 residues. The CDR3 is CASSLSGGGGLDEQFF. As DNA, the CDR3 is TGTGCCAGCAGTTTATCCGGCGGGGGGGGCTTGGATGAGCAGTTCTTC.

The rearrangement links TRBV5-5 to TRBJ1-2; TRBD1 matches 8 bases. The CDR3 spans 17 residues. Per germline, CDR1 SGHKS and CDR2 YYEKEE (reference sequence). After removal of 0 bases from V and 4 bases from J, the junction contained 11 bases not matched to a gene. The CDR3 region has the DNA TGTGCCAGCAGCTTGGGTCCAGGGGGCGCATTCCCCTATGGCTACACCTTC. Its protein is CASSLGPGGAFPYGYTF.

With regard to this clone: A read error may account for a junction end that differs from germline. The CDR3 spells CSSSFGPNTEAFF. CDR3 bases: TGTTCCAGCAGCTTCGGTCCGAACACTGAAGCTTTCTTT. The chain combines TRBV7-9 with TRBJ1-1, with no clear D. The germline V gene has CDR1 SEHNR and CDR2 FQNEAQ (reference sequence). The CDR3 length is 13 residues.

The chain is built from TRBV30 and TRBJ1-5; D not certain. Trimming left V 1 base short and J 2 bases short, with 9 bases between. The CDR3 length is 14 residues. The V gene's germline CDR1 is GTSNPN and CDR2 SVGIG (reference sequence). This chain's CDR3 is CAWSGGQGNQPQHF. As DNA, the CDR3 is TGTGCCTGGAGTGGTGGGCAAGGCAATCAGCCCCAGCATTTT. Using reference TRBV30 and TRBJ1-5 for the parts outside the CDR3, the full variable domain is SQTIHQWPATLVQPVGSPLSLECTVEGTSNPNLYWYRQAAGRGLQLLFYSVGIGQISSEVPQNLSASRPQDRQFILSSKKLLLSDSGFYLCAWSGGQGNQPQHFGDGTRLSIL.